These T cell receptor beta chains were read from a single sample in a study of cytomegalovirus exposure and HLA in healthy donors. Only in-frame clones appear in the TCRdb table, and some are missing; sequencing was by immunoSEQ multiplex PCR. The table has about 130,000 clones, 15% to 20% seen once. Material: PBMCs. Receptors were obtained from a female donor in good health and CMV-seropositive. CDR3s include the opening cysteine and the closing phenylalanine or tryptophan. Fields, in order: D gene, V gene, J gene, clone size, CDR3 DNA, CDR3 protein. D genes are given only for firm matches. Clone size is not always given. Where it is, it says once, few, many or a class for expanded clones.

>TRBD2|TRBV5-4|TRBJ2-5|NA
TGTGCCAGCAGCTTGGTACTAGCGGGGCAAGAGACCCAGTACTTC
CASSLVLAGQETQYF
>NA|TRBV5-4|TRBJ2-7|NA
TGTGCCAGCAGCTTGAATTTGCGGCCCTCCTACGAGCAGTACTTC
CASSLNLRPSYEQYF
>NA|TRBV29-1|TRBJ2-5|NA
TGCAGCGTTGAGCGGACAGCCAAAGAGACCCAGTACTTC
CSVERTAKETQYF
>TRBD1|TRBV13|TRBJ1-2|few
TGTGCCAGCAGCCAGATTACAGGGGGCCCTGCTAACTATGGCTACACCTTC
CASSQITGGPANYGYTF
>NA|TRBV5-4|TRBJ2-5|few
TGTGCCACCGGGACTGGCTACCAAGAGACCCAGTACTTC
CATGTGYQETQYF
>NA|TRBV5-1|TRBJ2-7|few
TGCGCCAGCAGCCCGGGGACAGGAGGGGGGGAGTACTTC
CASSPGTGGGEYF
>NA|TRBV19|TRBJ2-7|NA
TGTGCCAGTAGTAAGGGACACCACTACGAGCAGTACTTC
CASSKGHHYEQYF
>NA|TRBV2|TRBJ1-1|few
TGTGCCAGCAGTTTGGGACTGCTGAACACTGAAGCTTTCTTT
CASSLGLLNTEAFF
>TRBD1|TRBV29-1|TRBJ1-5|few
TGCAGCGTTGAGCGCTCGGGACAGGGTAGCAATCAGCCCCAGCATTTT
CSVERSGQGSNQPQHF
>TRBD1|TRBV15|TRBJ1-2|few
TGTGCCACCAGCAGGGGGACAGGGCCCTATGGCTACACCTTC
CATSRGTGPYGYTF
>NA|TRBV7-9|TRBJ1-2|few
TGTGCCAGCAGCTTAGCGGGGGACATAATCTATGGCTACACCTTC
CASSLAGDIIYGYTF
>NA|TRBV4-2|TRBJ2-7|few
TGTGCCAGCAGCCAAGATTATTCGAGCCGCGAGCTGAAGCAGTACTTC
CASSQDYSSRELKQYF
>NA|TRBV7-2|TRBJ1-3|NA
TGTGCCAGCAGCTTAGCGGCCTCAGGGGCGAACACCATATATTTT
CASSLAASGANTIYF
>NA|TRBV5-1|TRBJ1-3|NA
TGCGCCAGCAGCTTGGACTCTCGAGCCTTCTCTGGAAACACCATATATTTT
CASSLDSRAFSGNTIYF